These T cell receptor beta chains were read from a single sample in a study of cytomegalovirus exposure and HLA in healthy donors. The repertoire was sequenced with immunoSEQ multiplex PCR; TCRdb's copy has only in-frame clones and lacks some. The table records approximately 130,000 clones, about 85% of them present only once. The sequenced sample was PBMCs. The receptor source for this set is a boy between 5 and 17 years old in good health and CMV-seronegative. The CDR3 runs from the conserved cysteine through the conserved F or W.

j_call	v_call	cdr3_aa
TRBJ2-2	TRBV10-1	CASSESVPTRVPGELFF
TRBJ2-1	TRBV6-1	CASSPLSSYNEQFF
TRBJ2-1	TRBV21-1	CASSNEGAVNEQFF
TRBJ1-2	TRBV28	CASSTQGLDYGYTF
TRBJ2-1	TRBV11-3	CASRLGTSGHNEQFF
TRBJ2-5	TRBV10-3	CAISELTVQETQYF
TRBJ2-1	TRBV4-2	CASSQDRTSSNEQFF
TRBJ2-3	TRBV6-5	CASSLGGPTDTQYF
TRBJ2-7	TRBV9	CASSASRVSYEQYF
TRBJ2-7	TRBV5-1	CASSLALAGAMYF
TRBJ2-2	TRBV5-1	CASSKGQGAHTGELFF
TRBJ1-2	TRBV5-6	CASSANRGRRYGYTF
TRBJ2-2	TRBV5-1	CASSPPGGGTGELFF
TRBJ1-1	TRBV7-9	CASRVSGSPVVDISRAFF